These 11 T cell receptor beta chains were sequenced from one sample in a study of T cells after yellow fever vaccination. TCRdb ran MiXCR on the 5' RACE reads and lists one entry per CDR3 protein. The sample consists of some 340,000 distinct CDR3 sequences, over 3.5% of them appearing once. Sample: PBMCs, taken 5 days after the yellow fever booster vaccination. These receptors originate from a man aged 18 to 30 who received the YFV17D yellow fever vaccine.

This clonotype was seen a handful of times. The chain uses TRBV6-2 or TRBV6-3 and TRBJ2-7, with TRBD1 as a possible D gene (5 bases). Germline lookup yields CDR1 MNHEY and CDR2 SVGEGT. Trimming stripped 2 bases from V and 0 bases from J, with 17 bases between. This CDR3 region has 17 residues. CDR3 sequence: CASSYLLGQPLSYEQYF. DNA of the CDR3: TGTGCCAGCAGTTACCTTCTGGGGCAGCCTCTCTCCTACGAGCAGTACTTC.

There are many counts of this clonotype. The chain carries TRBV5-1 and TRBJ1-2; 8 bases agree with TRBD1. V gave up 4 bases and J gave up 8 bases; unmatched junction bases: 13. The CDR3 consists of 15 residues. Germline-derived CDR1 and CDR2 are SGHRS and YFSETQ. CDR3 in DNA: TGCGCCAGCAGCGGTGATGGGACAGGCCGGGGCGGCTACACCTTC. As protein: CASSGDGTGRGGYTF.

V usage is TRBV9 and J usage is TRBJ2-5; D is uncertain. The CDR3 runs to 15 residues. Trimming left V 2 bases short and J 5 bases short, with 16 bases between. Germline CDR1 SGDLS, CDR2 YYNGEE. The CDR3 region has the DNA TGTGCCAGCAGCGTTACTTCCCTGGGTGGGGAGACCCAGTACTTC. Residues: CASSVTSLGGETQYF.

This chain links TRBV25-1 with TRBJ1-2; no reliable D call. Germline values: CDR1 MGHDK, CDR2 SYGVNS. V lost 3 bases and J 4 bases, leaving 12 bases between the germline ends. The CDR3 spans 14 residues. The CDR3 spells CASSDFKAGYGYTF. In DNA, the CDR3 is TGTGCCAGCAGTGATTTCAAGGCCGGCTATGGCTACACCTTC.

This clonotype was seen a handful of times. This chain uses TRBV5-4 with TRBJ1-5; tentatively, D is TRBD1 (5 bases). The CDR3 contains 13 residues. Trimming cost V 2 bases and J 9 bases, with 12 bases left between them. Germline V gene sequence: CDR1 SGHNT, CDR2 YYREEE (reference sequence). CDR3 in amino acids: CASSFGGVRPQHF. The CDR3 DNA reads as TGTGCCAGCAGCTTCGGGGGGGTGCGGCCCCAGCATTTT.

This clonotype was seen many times. V is TRBV5-1 and J is TRBJ2-2, with 7 nucleotides matching TRBD2. Germline V lookup: CDR1 SGHRS, CDR2 YFSETQ. The CDR3 has 15 residues. The V and J ends lost 0 bases and 6 bases, in that order; junction bases with no gene match: 5. The CDR3 region has the DNA TGCGCCAGCAGCTTGGGTCAGCGGGGATCCGGGGAGCTGTTTTTT. It codes for CASSLGQRGSGELFF.

This clonotype came up many times. This chain links TRBV20-1 with TRBJ2-7, with D perhaps matching TRBD2 (6 bases). CDR3 size: 13 residues. CDR1 is DFQATT, CDR2 SNEGSKA, per germline (reference sequence). Trimming took 7 bases from V and 4 from J, leaving 17 bases between them. CDR3 protein: CSVRGGDLYEQYF. The CDR3 DNA follows: TGCAGTGTGAGAGGCGGGGATCTATACGAGCAGTACTTC.

CDR3: CASRSGDGRDEQFF. CDR3 in DNA: TGTGCCAGTAGATCGGGGGACGGGCGGGATGAGCAGTTCTTC. This rearrangement joins TRBV19 to TRBJ2-1, with a possible D match to TRBD2 (6 bases). This CDR3 is 14 amino acids long. V was trimmed by 6 bases and J by 8 bases, leaving 17 bases between them. Germline V gene sequence: CDR1 LNHDA, CDR2 SQIVND (reference sequence).

A few counts support this clonotype. The V and J genes are TRBV30 and TRBJ2-7; D might be TRBD1 or TRBD2, each matching 5 bases. Germline-derived CDR1 and CDR2 are GTSNPN and SVGIG (reference sequence). V was shortened by 4 bases and J by 0 bases, with 16 bases between the two germline ends. The length of the CDR3 is 15 residues. CDR3 coding DNA: TGTGCCTGGACCCCCGGGTGGGGGAGCTCCTACGAGCAGTACTTC. Its translation is CAWTPGWGSSYEQYF. The full variable domain, in which reference TRBV30 and TRBJ2-7 provide the parts outside the CDR3, is SQTIHQWPATLVQPVGSPLSLECTVEGTSNPNLYWYRQAAGRGLQLLFYSVGIGQISSEVPQNLSASRPQDRQFILSSKKLLLSDSGFYLCAWTPGWGSSYEQYFGPGTRLTVT.

The chain joins TRBV5-4 to TRBJ1-6; perhaps TRBD1 as D (6 bases). The V gene's germline CDR1 is SGHNT and CDR2 YYREEE (reference sequence). The CDR3 contains 14 residues. Deletions cut 6 bases from V and 8 bases from J, with 15 bases between. The CDR3 loop reads CASNRGPGDSPLHF. CDR3 in DNA: TGTGCCAGCAACCGAGGCCCAGGGGATTCACCCCTCCACTTT. The full variable domain, rest sourced from reference TRBV5-4 and TRBJ1-6, is ETGVTQSPTHLIKTRGQQVTLRCSSQSGHNTVSWYQQALGQGPQFIFQYYREEENGRGNFPPRFSGLQFPNYSSELNVNALELDDSALYLCASNRGPGDSPLHFGNGTRLTVT.

This clonotype turned up a few times. The rearrangement uses TRBV13 and TRBJ2-5; 8 positions agree with TRBD2. Germline V gene data show CDR1 as PRHDT and CDR2 as FYEKMQ (reference sequence). V dropped 3 bases and J dropped 2; count of bases not matched to a gene: 14. This CDR3 is 18 amino acids long. The CDR3 loop is CASSLGPAGAIKQETQYF. The CDR3 DNA reads TGTGCCAGCAGCTTGGGGCCAGCGGGGGCGATCAAGCAAGAGACCCAGTACTTC.